One and the same sample provided the 29 T cell receptor beta chains below, sequenced in a study of identical twins. TCRdb recomputed calls from the 5' RACE reads with MiXCR, one row per CDR3 protein. Counted here are 500,000 to 550,000 distinct CDR3 sequences, around 20% occurring once; the ten biggest clones make up approximately 0.95%. A further study also used this sample, focusing on T cells expressing NK-cell markers.

Sequencing used CD4+ T cells sorted from blood. These receptors all stem from a woman between 18 and 29 years old in good health.

The CDR3 coding sequence is TGTGCCAGCAGACCCGGGACTATCTCCTACGAGCAGTACTTC. Translated, it gives CASRPGTISYEQYF. The rearrangement joins TRBV12-3 or TRBV12-4 to TRBJ2-7, with 7 bases matching TRBD2. Trimming took 6 bases from V and 0 from J; bases not matched to a gene: 5. The CDR3 consists of 14 residues.

The V and J genes are TRBV5-1 and TRBJ2-2; no firm D call. This CDR3 is built from 17 residues. The germline V gene has CDR1 SGHRS and CDR2 YFSETQ. The V end was cut by 4 bases, the J end by 6 bases, with 22 bases between. In DNA form, the CDR3 reads TGCGCCAGCAGCGGCCTCGAAGGGTCCCGATTAGCCGGGGAGCTGTTTTTT. It codes for CASSGLEGSRLAGELFF.

This clonotype has a handful of counts. The CDR3 DNA follows: TGTGCCAGCTCACCGTCGGGTCGGGAGACCCAGTACTTC. Residues: CASSPSGRETQYF. The chain joins TRBV18 to TRBJ2-5; D call uncertain. Trimming stripped 3 bases from V and 5 bases from J, with 10 bases between. Germline V gene lookup returns CDR1 KGHSH and CDR2 LQKENI. The CDR3 has 13 residues.

In its sample, this clonotype was seen many times. The CDR3 region has the DNA TGTGCCAGCAGTTACTCCGACCAAAGGGCAGATACGCAGTATTTT. Amino acid sequence: CASSYSDQRADTQYF. The gene calls are TRBV6-5 and TRBJ2-3; D ambiguous. The CDR3 runs 15 residues. The V gene lost 0 bases and the J gene lost 4 bases, with 11 bases spanning the gap. Germline V CDR1 and CDR2: MNHEY, SVGAGI.

V is TRBV6-1 and J is TRBJ2-3, with 7 bases fitting TRBD1. The V and J ends lost 5 bases and 5 bases, in that order; junction bases with no gene match: 7. From germline, CDR1 is MNHNS and CDR2 SASEGT. The CDR3 spans 14 residues. The DNA for the CDR3 is TGTGCCAGCAGTCGACAGGGTGTTTTAGATACGCAGTATTTT. This encodes CASSRQGVLDTQYF.

This clonotype was detected a few times. The chain is built from TRBV29-1 and TRBJ1-1; possibly TRBD1 for D (5 bases). Germline lookup yields CDR1 SQVTM and CDR2 ANQGSEA. The CDR3 has 15 residues. V was trimmed by 3 bases and J by 0 bases, leaving 14 bases between them. The CDR3: CSVEGPRWMNTEAFF. The DNA of the CDR3 is TGCAGCGTTGAGGGACCTAGGTGGATGAACACTGAAGCTTTCTTT.

This clonotype was seen repeatedly, ten times or more. The chain combines TRBV20-1 with TRBJ2-5, with unresolved D. Germline lookup yields CDR1 DFQATT and CDR2 SNEGSKA (reference sequence). This CDR3 comprises 16 residues. Trimming pared 1 base from V and 3 bases from J, leaving 18 bases between. The CDR3 reads CSARGVYPAPEETQYF. The CDR3 DNA follows: TGCAGTGCTAGAGGAGTCTATCCGGCTCCCGAAGAGACCCAGTACTTC.

The CDR3 spells CASSLVAGAGNEQFF. The CDR3 coding sequence is TGTGCCAGCAGTTTAGTTGCGGGAGCTGGCAATGAGCAGTTCTTC. The chain has TRBV12-3 or TRBV12-4 and TRBJ2-1; 7 nucleotides match TRBD2. This CDR3 contains 15 residues. V shed 1 base, J shed 6 bases, and the junction held 6 bases outside the gene matches.

The chain recombines TRBV6-1 with TRBJ1-1, with TRBD1 matching over 9 bases. CDR1 is MNHNS, CDR2 SASEGT, per germline. The CDR3 extends over 14 amino acids. J gave up 3 bases and V 6 bases, and 5 bases lay outside the gene matches. Written as DNA, the CDR3 is TGTGCCAGCAGCCGGGACAGGGCGTACACTGAAGCTTTCTTT. This encodes CASSRDRAYTEAFF.

This clonotype was seen more than once but under ten times. V and J are TRBV29-1 and TRBJ2-7; no clear D. Germline V gene lookup returns CDR1 SQVTM and CDR2 ANQGSEA. The V end was cut by 7 bases, the J end by 2 bases, with 12 bases between. The CDR3 extends over 12 amino acids. In nucleotides, the CDR3 is TGCAGCGCCGAGACACCCACCTACGAGCAGTACTTC. Protein sequence: CSAETPTYEQYF.

The gene calls are TRBV5-1 and TRBJ2-7; maybe TRBD2 (7 bases). The V end was cut by 1 base, the J end by 6 bases, with 11 bases between. Germline CDR1 and CDR2: SGHRS and YFSETQ. CDR3 length: 13 residues. For the CDR3, the DNA is TGCGCCAGCAGCTTGTCGGGGGGCGTCGAGCAGTACTTC. It encodes CASSLSGGVEQYF.

This clonotype was found many times. V is TRBV20-1 and J is TRBJ2-7; 7 bases are a match to TRBD2. V dropped 5 bases and J dropped 5; count of bases not matched to a gene: 6. Germline V CDR1 and CDR2: DFQATT, SNEGSKA (reference sequence). This CDR3 region has 12 residues. The CDR3 here is CSAGGGPNEQYF. CDR3 in DNA: TGCAGTGCTGGGGGGGGACCTAACGAGCAGTACTTC.

This clonotype was counted a few times. The chain recombines TRBV12-3 or TRBV12-4 with TRBJ1-1, with D possibly TRBD1 on 6 matching bases. V dropped 5 bases and J dropped 2 bases, with 12 bases sitting between them. The CDR3 runs to 14 residues. As DNA, the CDR3 is TGTGCCAGCAGTGACCGGGACACAAACACTGAAGCTTTCTTT. This sequence encodes CASSDRDTNTEAFF.

This chain connects TRBV4-3 to TRBJ2-5; D perhaps matches TRBD2 (6 bases). The CDR3 extends over 15 amino acids. V lost 0 bases to trimming and J lost 4 bases, with 12 bases between them. From germline, CDR1 is LGHNA and CDR2 YSLEER. The CDR3 DNA is TGCGCCAGCAGCCAAGATGCGGCAGCGGGAGAGACCCAGTACTTC. It is translated as CASSQDAAAGETQYF.

The sample holds many counts of this clonotype. The chain uses TRBV4-3 and TRBJ1-1; tentative D call: TRBD1 (5 bases). The CDR3 spans 15 residues. Trimming stripped 1 base from V and 4 bases from J, with 13 bases between. Germline assignment: CDR1 LGHNA and CDR2 YSLEER. The DNA of the CDR3 is TGCGCCAGCAGCCAAGGGGGCAGGGAGAGCACTGAAGCTTTCTTT. This gives the protein CASSQGGRESTEAFF.

This clonotype was counted ten times or more. The J gene is TRBJ1-5, the V gene TRBV12-3 or TRBV12-4; the D gene is possibly TRBD1 (5 bases). The length of the CDR3 is 13 residues. V was trimmed by 4 bases and J by 1 base, leaving 5 bases between them. The CDR3 DNA reads as TGTGCCAGCAGTTGGGACAGCAATCAGCCCCAGCATTTT. Residues: CASSWDSNQPQHF.

J is TRBJ2-3 and V is TRBV2, with D uncertain. From germline, CDR1 is SNHLY and CDR2 FYNNEI. This CDR3 has 10 amino acids. CDR3 in amino acids: CAGSTDTQYF. The CDR3 DNA reads as TGTGCTGGGAGCACAGATACGCAGTATTTT.

V gene TRBV5-1 combines with J gene TRBJ2-2, with 7 nucleotides matching TRBD1. The V and J ends lost 8 bases and 3 bases, in that order; junction bases with no gene match: 10. CDR1 and CDR2 (germline): SGHRS, YFSETQ. The CDR3 has 15 amino acids. The CDR3 bases are TGCGCCAGTTCAACAGGGGAAACGTACACCGGGGAGCTGTTTTTT. Amino acid sequence: CASSTGETYTGELFF.

The V and J genes are TRBV7-2 and TRBJ1-6, with D unresolved. Germline V lookup: CDR1 SGHTA, CDR2 FQGNSA. V lost 4 bases and J lost 8, with 15 bases in between. This CDR3 comprises 15 residues. The CDR3 loop is CASSSQPGFDSPLHF. In DNA form, the CDR3 reads TGTGCCAGCAGCTCCCAGCCGGGATTCGATTCACCCCTCCACTTT.

This clonotype has more than one count but fewer than ten. The chain couples TRBV7-9 to TRBJ2-2; D not certain. The CDR3 spans 15 residues. CDR1 and CDR2 (germline): SEHNR, FQNEAQ (reference sequence). The V end was cut by 3 bases, the J end by 1 base, with 9 bases between. For the CDR3, the DNA is TGTGCCAGCAGCTTGTCAGTCGGGAACACCGGGGAGCTGTTTTTT. Its translation is CASSLSVGNTGELFF.

This clonotype appeared a few times. The V gene is TRBV9, the J gene TRBJ2-1; 7 bases match TRBD2. The V and J ends lost 6 bases and 5 bases, in that order; junction bases with no gene match: 8. This CDR3 has 14 residues. CDR1 and CDR2 (germline): SGDLS, YYNGEE. The DNA for the CDR3 is TGTGCCAGCACCGGTACTAGCGCTAACAATGAGCAGTTCTTC. Protein: CASTGTSANNEQFF.

V is TRBV5-1 and J is TRBJ2-2; maybe TRBD1 (6 bases). Per germline, CDR1 SGHRS and CDR2 YFSETQ. The V and J ends lost 3 bases and 5 bases respectively, with 17 bases between them. This CDR3 comprises 16 residues. CDR3 residues: CASSYVPGVWTGELFF. CDR3 nucleotide sequence: TGCGCCAGCAGCTACGTCCCAGGGGTTTGGACCGGGGAGCTGTTTTTT.

The chain links TRBV10-3 to TRBJ1-2; 8 bases line up with TRBD1. V lost 6 bases to trimming and J lost 0 bases; unmatched junction nucleotides: 6. Germline assignment: CDR1 ENHRY and CDR2 SYGVKD. The CDR3 runs to 15 residues. As DNA, the CDR3 is TGTGCCATCAGCGACTTGACAGGGGCTAACTATGGCTACACCTTC. Its protein is CAISDLTGANYGYTF.

The chain employs TRBV27 and TRBJ1-1; 8 bases are shared with TRBD1. The CDR3 spans 16 residues. V was pared by 5 bases and J by 5 bases, with 13 bases of the junction left unmatched. Germline CDR1 MNHEY, CDR2 SMNVEV (reference sequence). Here the CDR3 reads CASSPHGQGTGTEAFF. The CDR3 DNA reads as TGTGCCAGCAGTCCTCACGGACAGGGTACGGGGACTGAAGCTTTCTTT.

The chain uses TRBV6-5 and TRBJ1-1; the D is unclear. The CDR3 contains 16 residues. Trimming stripped 4 bases from V and 3 bases from J, with 18 bases between. CDR1 and CDR2 (germline): MNHEY, SVGAGI. The CDR3 coding sequence is TGTGCCAGCAGTTTCAGTGGGATCGTCTTTGACACTGAAGCTTTCTTT. Translation gives CASSFSGIVFDTEAFF.

The chain recombines TRBV7-9 with TRBJ2-1; no clear D gene. The germline V and J ends were trimmed by 7 bases and 7 bases, with 8 bases remaining between them. Germline V lookup: CDR1 SEHNR, CDR2 FQNEAQ (reference sequence). This CDR3 has 11 residues. CDR3: CASTSTNEQFF. The CDR3 DNA follows: TGTGCCAGCACCAGCACGAATGAGCAGTTCTTC.

This clonotype was picked up a small number of times. This chain connects TRBV20-1 to TRBJ1-1, with a weak D call TRBD1 (5 bases). Germline CDR1 is DFQATT and CDR2 is SNEGSKA (reference sequence). This CDR3 is 12 amino acids long. V shed 3 bases and J shed 5 bases, with 10 bases lying between them. DNA for the CDR3: TGCAGTGCTAGTGGGGGGGGAACTGAAGCTTTCTTT. Translation: CSASGGGTEAFF.

This clonotype has a handful of counts. The gene calls are TRBV5-1 and TRBJ1-2; 8 positions agree with TRBD1. CDR1 is SGHRS and CDR2 is YFSETQ in the germline V gene. With V trimmed by 6 bases and J by 0 bases, 13 bases remained unmatched. CDR3 length: 17 residues. CDR3 sequence reads: CASKKGQGAETNYGYTF. For the CDR3, the DNA is TGCGCCAGCAAGAAGGGGCAGGGGGCGGAAACTAACTATGGCTACACCTTC.

This clonotype was counted a few times. This sequence joins TRBV12-3 or TRBV12-4 and TRBJ2-3; TRBD2 aligns across 10 bases. The V segment lost 5 bases and the J segment 4 bases; nucleotides outside the gene matches: 3. This CDR3 has 14 residues. In nucleotides, the CDR3 is TGTGCCAGCAGTAGCGGGGGGGGAGCAGATACGCAGTATTTT. Translating gives CASSSGGGADTQYF.